This T cell receptor (beta chain) was obtained from a study of blood T cell repertoires in COVID-19. Overall study context: Samples taken during acute and convalescent COVID-19 were collected in the United States, Italy and Spain. The analysed material was cDNA or gDNA that came from T cells, B-cell-depleted T cells, or PBMCs.

Methods used by the authors: Estimation of nucleated cell counts was performed using reference gene primer amplification. Data came from immunoSEQ multiplex PCR; TCRdb stores just in-frame clones and leaves some out. The V and J calls and the clone size are those of that table, but D and trimming were determined from the DNA. The data contain about 240,000 clones, about 88% of them seen just once; the ten biggest clones take up roughly 10%. Germline CDR1 WSHSY, CDR2 SAAADI. The CDR3 has 14 amino acids. Trimming shortened V by 6 bases and J by 3 bases, and 12 bases separated the two germline ends. This clonotype was sampled from a woman between 50 and 59 years old with COVID-19, enrolled during active disease. Source material: peripheral blood. V and J are TRBV10-2 and TRBJ1-5; TRBD1 is a possible D gene (6 bases). The CDR3 here is CASRTTGYNQPQHF. The CDR3 DNA reads TGCGCCAGCAGGACTACAGGGTACAATCAGCCCCAGCATTTT.